The 24 T cell receptor beta chains below come from one sample, sequenced in a study of blood T cells in healthy people across ages. Through a sample-barcoded 5' primer and a J-beta primer mix, a second PCR was run for roughly 6 to 11 cycles. One entry per CDR3 protein, called by TCRdb with MiXCR from the 5' RACE reads. Of around 870,000 distinct CDR3 sequences listed, under 30% are singletons. Source material: blood. These TCRs come from a woman aged 80 or over in good health.

The chain employs TRBV20-1 and TRBJ2-5; 8 bases are shared with TRBD1. V lost 5 bases to trimming and J lost 8 bases; unmatched junction nucleotides: 13. The germline V gene has CDR1 DFQATT and CDR2 SNEGSKA (reference sequence). CDR3 size: 14 residues. CDR3 amino acids: CSAAGGAYMDTQYF. The DNA for the CDR3 is TGCAGTGCTGCAGGGGGCGCTTACATGGATACCCAGTACTTC.

The sample holds many counts of this clonotype. J is TRBJ2-7 and V is TRBV14; D ambiguous. The CDR3 runs 16 residues. CDR1 is SGHDN, CDR2 FVKESK, per germline. V was clipped by 4 bases and J by 3 bases, with 19 bases between them. The CDR3 DNA is TGTGCCAGCAGCCTCTTTTCCGGCAGCCCCTACTACGAGCAGTACTTC. This gives the protein CASSLFSGSPYYEQYF.

This clonotype was seen a few times. The V call is TRBV20-1, the J call TRBJ2-2, with 10 bases aligning to TRBD2. The J segment lost 3 bases and the V segment lost 2 bases, leaving 0 bases of the junction unmatched. Germline lookup yields CDR1 DFQATT and CDR2 SNEGSKA (reference sequence). This CDR3 region has 14 residues. CDR3 region: CSARTSGDTGELFF. DNA of the CDR3: TGCAGTGCTAGAACTAGCGGGGACACCGGGGAGCTGTTTTTT.

This clonotype was seen a handful of times. The chain carries TRBV6-1 and TRBJ1-6, with D tentatively TRBD1 (5 bases). Germline values: CDR1 MNHNS, CDR2 SASEGT. Trimming stripped 2 bases from V and 9 bases from J, with 8 bases between. This CDR3 comprises 13 residues. This CDR3 reads CASSEFRASPLHF. CDR3 nucleotide sequence: TGTGCCAGCAGTGAATTCAGGGCTTCACCCCTCCACTTT.

The gene calls are TRBV5-1 and TRBJ1-2; a possible D gene is TRBD1 (6 bases). The CDR3 contains 21 residues. Germline values: CDR1 SGHRS, CDR2 YFSETQ. V gave up 0 bases and J gave up 7 bases, with 34 bases separating them. For the CDR3, the DNA is TGCGCCAGCAGCTTGGAACCCGGGACAAAGTTTGACGGTGGTTATGATTTTGGCTACACCTTC. Its protein product is CASSLEPGTKFDGGYDFGYTF.

Of note for this clonotype: A much larger clone differs by one base, so this may be a read error. The CDR3 nucleotides read TGTGCCAGCACGGAAGCCCTCCTCTCTGGGGCCAACGTCCGGACTTTC. Encoded protein: CASTEALLSGANVRTF. This chain connects TRBV6-6 to TRBJ2-6; TRBD1 might be the D (5 bases). Germline V lookup: CDR1 MNHNY, CDR2 SVGAGI (reference sequence). CDR3 length: 16 amino acids.

The V and J genes are TRBV3-1 and TRBJ1-5; a possible D gene is TRBD1 (6 bases). From germline, CDR1 is LGHDT and CDR2 YNNKEL (reference sequence). The CDR3 runs 14 residues. V was pared by 2 bases and J by 7 bases, with 12 bases between. CDR3 residues: CASSQTGNRQPQHF. CDR3 in DNA: TGTGCCAGCAGCCAAACAGGGAATCGGCAGCCCCAGCATTTT. The variable domain in full, with the rest retrieved from reference TRBV3-1 and TRBJ1-5, is DTAVSQTPKYLVTQMGNDKSIKCEQNLGHDTMYWYKQDSKKFLKIMFSYNNKELIINETVPNRFSPKSPDKAHLNLHINSLELGDSAVYFCASSQTGNRQPQHFGDGTRLSIL.

This chain uses TRBV7-2 with TRBJ2-5, with 9 bases matching TRBD2. The assigned J gene may be wrong: the sequence end matches TRBJ2-7 better. CDR1 and CDR2 (germline): SGHTA, FQGNSA. The CDR3 is 15 residues long. This chain's CDR3 is CASSLVISGGNEQYF. The CDR3 coding sequence is TGTGCCAGCAGCTTAGTCATTAGCGGGGGTAACGAGCAGTACTTC.

This clonotype has more than one count but fewer than ten. This chain joins TRBV6-4 and TRBJ1-4; 9 bases fit TRBD1. This CDR3 is built from 14 residues. V lost 6 bases and J lost 6; bases outside the gene matches: 5. CDR1 is MRHNA, CDR2 SNTAGT, per germline. The CDR3 DNA reads TGTGCCAGCAGAATGACAGGGGGGGATGAAAAACTGTTTTTT. Residues: CASRMTGGDEKLFF.

J is TRBJ1-4 and V is TRBV4-3; 9 positions agree with TRBD1. Trimming cost V 1 base and J 7 bases; bases outside gene matches: 4. This CDR3 spans 15 amino acids. The germline gives CDR1 LGHNA, CDR2 YSLEER. CDR3 amino acids: CASSQGDRDTEKLFF. In DNA form, the CDR3 reads TGCGCCAGCAGCCAAGGGGACAGGGATACTGAAAAACTGTTTTTT.

This clonotype was counted ten times or more. This chain connects TRBV4-3 to TRBJ1-2; TRBD1 might be the D (6 bases). The CDR3 totals 15 residues. CDR1 and CDR2 (germline): LGHNA, YSLEER. Trimming cost V 5 bases and J 4 bases, with 17 bases left between them. This CDR3 is CASSSSAGVGYGYTF. The CDR3 region has the DNA TGCGCCAGCAGCTCTTCGGCAGGGGTCGGCTATGGCTACACCTTC.

This clonotype was counted many times. This chain uses TRBV5-1 with TRBJ2-7; 13 bases line up with TRBD2. The CDR3 is 14 amino acids. Germline values: CDR1 SGHRS, CDR2 YFSETQ. Germline trimming cut 4 bases from V and 7 bases from J; bases unmatched to any gene: 5. DNA of the CDR3: TGCGCCAGCAGCGCCGGACTAGCGGGGGATGAGCAGTACTTC. Translated, it gives CASSAGLAGDEQYF. The variable domain in full, completed from reference TRBV5-1 and TRBJ2-7, reads KAGVTQTPRYLIKTRGQQVTLSCSPISGHRSVSWYQQTPGQGLQFLFEYFSETQRNKGNFPGRFSGRQFSNSRSEMNVSTLELGDSALYLCASSAGLAGDEQYFGPGTRLTVT.

This clonotype was recorded at least ten times. This chain connects TRBV6-4 to TRBJ2-1; D is unresolved. Germline assignment: CDR1 MRHNA and CDR2 SNTAGT. The CDR3 length is 13 residues. V gave up 6 bases and J gave up 5 bases, with 11 bases separating them. The CDR3 nucleotides read TGTGCCAGCAGCGCGGACGGTAACAATGAGCAGTTCTTC. Residues: CASSADGNNEQFF.

The J gene is TRBJ2-3, the V gene TRBV7-3, with 7 bases matching TRBD2. Per the germline V gene, CDR1 is SGHTA and CDR2 is FQGTGA. CDR3 length: 15 residues. The V segment lost 5 bases and the J segment 3 bases; nucleotides outside the gene matches: 8. DNA for the CDR3: TGTGCCAGCAGCCCAATTGGGAGGGAAACAGATACGCAGTATTTT. Its translation is CASSPIGRETDTQYF.

On this clonotype itself: A far larger clone is a single base away, which makes a read error likely. The chain carries TRBV5-6 and TRBJ2-3, with 9 bases lining up with TRBD1. Germline values: CDR1 SGHDT, CDR2 YYEEEE. The CDR3 contains 14 residues. The CDR3: CASSSTGGTDTRYF. The CDR3 DNA reads as TGTGCCAGCAGCTCAACAGGGGGCACAGATACGCGGTATTTT. Variable domain in full (rest from reference TRBV5-6 and TRBJ2-3): DAGVTQSPTHLIKTRGQQVTLRCSPKSGHDTVSWYQQALGQGPQFIFQYYEEEERQRGNFPDRFSGHQFPNYSSELNVNALLLGDSALYLCASSSTGGTDTRYFGPGTRLTVL.

There are many counts of this clonotype. CDR3 sequence: CASSPPAGGPETQYF. Written as DNA, the CDR3 is TGTGCCAGCTCACCACCGGCGGGGGGGCCGGAGACCCAGTACTTC. The rearrangement links TRBV18 to TRBJ2-5; TRBD2 agrees at 9 bases. In germline, CDR1 is KGHSH, CDR2 LQKENI. V was clipped by 0 bases and J by 5 bases; unmatched bases: 4. CDR3 size: 15 residues.

The rearrangement joins TRBV29-1 to TRBJ1-2, with 10 positions matching TRBD1. Germline trimming cut 3 bases from V and 5 bases from J; bases unmatched to any gene: 9. The CDR3 runs to 15 residues. The germline V gene encodes CDR1 SQVTM and CDR2 ANQGSEA. The CDR3, as DNA: TGCAGCGTTGACTCGTCGACAGGGGGCGAGTATGGCTACACCTTC. Residues: CSVDSSTGGEYGYTF. Filled out from reference TRBV29-1 and TRBJ1-2, the complete variable domain reads SAVISQKPSRDICQRGTSLTIQCQVDSQVTMMFWYRQQPGQSLTLIATANQGSEATYESGFVIDKFPISRPNLTFSTLTVSNMSPEDSSIYLCSVDSSTGGEYGYTFGSGTRLTVV.

This clonotype was seen repeatedly, ten times or more. The chain carries TRBV9 and TRBJ2-5, with a tentative D call TRBD1 (5 bases). V lost 5 bases, J lost 1 base, and 18 bases lay in between. The CDR3 is made up of 16 amino acids. CDR1 and CDR2 from the germline V gene are SGDLS and YYNGEE. The CDR3 loop is CASSKGRLSFQETQYF. CDR3 sequence (DNA): TGTGCCAGCAGTAAGGGGCGCCTGTCATTCCAAGAGACCCAGTACTTC. Together with reference TRBV9 and TRBJ2-5, the CDR3 gives the full variable domain: DSGVTQTPKHLITATGQRVTLRCSPRSGDLSVYWYQQSLDQGLQFLIQYYNGEERAKGNILERFSAQQFPDLHSELNLSSLELGDSALYFCASSKGRLSFQETQYFGPGTRLLVL.

This clonotype was seen many times. V and J are TRBV7-2 and TRBJ1-5; D not certain. Germline CDR1 SGHTA, CDR2 FQGNSA. The CDR3 length is 14 residues. V was trimmed by 1 base and J by 3 bases, leaving 7 bases between them. DNA for the CDR3: TGTGCCAGCAGCTTAGTTCAAAACAATCAGCCCCAGCATTTT. Its protein product is CASSLVQNNQPQHF.

The J gene is TRBJ2-3, the V gene TRBV24-1; D might be TRBD1 (6 bases). The V gene lost 0 bases and the J gene lost 2 bases, with 11 bases spanning the gap. The CDR3 covers 16 residues. Germline values: CDR1 KGHDR, CDR2 SFDVKD. The CDR3: CATSDLQTGFTDTQYF. CDR3 DNA sequence: TGTGCCACCAGTGATTTGCAAACAGGGTTCACAGATACGCAGTATTTT.

This clonotype occurred once. Since a much larger clone is just one base distant, this may be a read error. This chain uses TRBV5-5 with TRBJ2-5; D not resolved. Per germline, CDR1 SGHKS and CDR2 YYEKEE (reference sequence). The CDR3 totals 14 residues. CDR3 sequence: CASTLAPAENEHYF. DNA of the CDR3: TGTGCCAGCACCTTGGCCCCGGCGGAGAATGAGCACTACTTC.

V gene TRBV11-2 combines with J gene TRBJ1-4, with TRBD1 as a possible D gene (6 bases). The CDR3 runs 17 residues. Germline assignment: CDR1 SGHAT and CDR2 FQNNGV. Trimming stripped 3 bases from V and 2 bases from J, with 16 bases between. This chain's CDR3 is CASSFYTGKITNEKLFF. The CDR3 DNA reads as TGTGCCAGCAGCTTCTATACAGGGAAGATCACTAATGAAAAACTGTTTTTT.

The table lists this clonotype with many counts. CDR3 sequence: CASSVLPSTDTQYF. In DNA, the CDR3 is TGTGCCAGCAGCGTTCTCCCTAGCACAGATACGCAGTATTTT. The V gene is TRBV9, the J gene TRBJ2-3, with D uncertain. The CDR3 contains 14 residues. Germline V lookup: CDR1 SGDLS, CDR2 YYNGEE. V lost 2 bases and J 0 bases, leaving 7 bases between the germline ends.

Worth noting for this clonotype: A junction end diverges from the germline sequence, so it may reflect a read error. The chain has TRBV27 and TRBJ2-1; D is unclear. Germline-derived CDR1 and CDR2 are MNHEY and SMNVEV (reference sequence). The CDR3 totals 12 residues. The CDR3 protein is CASNIIGNGQFF. DNA of the CDR3: TGTGCCAGCAATATAATCGGTAATGGGCAGTTCTTC.